These T cell receptor beta chains were read from a single sample in a study of blood T cell repertoires in COVID-19. Profiled with immunoSEQ multiplex PCR; TCRdb holds only in-frame clones, not every one. Of around 250,000 clones listed, 85% to 90% are singletons. The specimen was PBMCs or T cells enriched from blood (not recorded which). These receptors were obtained from a man aged 18 to 29 who had recovered from COVID-19. Each CDR3 is given with its conserved first and last residue. Fields, in order: D gene, V gene, J gene, CDR3 DNA, CDR3 protein. A D gene is named only where the DNA matches it firmly.

.,TRBV19,TRBJ2-3,TGTGCCAGTAGTATCGCGCGGGGTAGCACAGATACGCAGTATTTT,CASSIARGSTDTQYF
.,TRBV9,TRBJ2-5,TGTGCCAGCAGCCTCATTCGGGGGTCGCCCCAGTACTTC,CASSLIRGSPQYF
.,TRBV15,TRBJ1-2,TGTGCCACCAGCAGAGATTGGGGAGCTGACCCCCGGTATGGCTACACCTTC,CATSRDWGADPRYGYTF
.,TRBV6-5,TRBJ1-3,TGTGCCAGCGGGAGAGCTGGGGACTCTGGAAACACCATATATTTT,CASGRAGDSGNTIYF
TRBD2,TRBV4-1,TRBJ2-7,TGCGCCAGCAGCCCCAAGGCCCCTAGCGGGGGGGTCTACGAGCAGTACTTC,CASSPKAPSGGVYEQYF
.,TRBV9,TRBJ2-2,TGTGCCAGCAGCGTAGTGGGGGGAGAGGTGGTCGGGGAGCTGTTTTTT,CASSVVGGEVVGELFF
.,TRBV24-1,TRBJ1-2,TGTGCCACCAGTGACCCTCACACCAACTATGGCTACACCTTC,CATSDPHTNYGYTF
TRBD1,TRBV4-1,TRBJ2-6,TGCGCCAGCAGCCACGGACAGGTGTCGGGGGCCAACGTCCTGACTTTC,CASSHGQVSGANVLTF
.,TRBV2,TRBJ1-5,TGTGCCAGCAGTGAAGACTGGAATCAGCCCCAGCATTTT,CASSEDWNQPQHF
.,TRBV5-6,TRBJ1-1,TGTGCCAGCACTCCCGGCGCGGAGAACACTGAAGCTTTCTTT,CASTPGAENTEAFF
TRBD1,TRBV5-4,TRBJ1-1,TGTGCCAGCAGCTCCGACAGGGCCACTGAAGCTTTCTTT,CASSSDRATEAFF
.,TRBV27,TRBJ2-7,TGTGCCAGCAGTTTATTGCCGCTCAGCGACGGCGAGCAGTACTTC,CASSLLPLSDGEQYF
TRBD2,TRBV25-1,TRBJ2-1,TGTGCCAGCAGTGAATTTAAGGCTAGCGGGGGGGCCGACGAGCAGTTCTTC,CASSEFKASGGADEQFF
TRBD1,TRBV19,TRBJ1-1,TGTGCCAGTAGGACAGGGACATCGACGGGGACTGAAGCTTTCTTT,CASRTGTSTGTEAFF